The clone carrying this TCR beta chain was recorded a few times. What it recognizes is unknown. The sample comes from a study of beta chain features in type 1 diabetes. About 120 mL of blood, on average, came from one heparinised draw per donor. Each sorted fraction was over 95% pure. Expressed TCRB transcripts got sequenced, as all isolated RNA was reverse transcribed. Produced via immunoSEQ multiplex PCR; TCRdb's table is partial and in-frame only. The sample yields around 130,000 clones, approximately 10% seen once. Whole-study findings and limits: Whether HLA type influences TCRB rearrangement remained unresolved here. Shorter TCRB CDR3s, moderately but significantly so, marked every one of the four CD4+ subsets in Type 1 diabetes patients.

CDR3 size: 14 residues. CDR1 SGDLS and CDR2 YYNGEE come from the germline V gene. J gave up 2 bases and V 5 bases, and 7 bases lay outside the gene matches. The V and J genes are TRBV9 and TRBJ2-7; TRBD1 agrees at 7 bases. Sequenced: central memory CD4+ T cells from blood. The receptor was isolated from a man aged 30-40 years with type 1 diabetes. As DNA, the CDR3 is TGTGCCAGCAGTCTAACAGGGGAAACCTACGAGCAGTACTTC. It translates to CASSLTGETYEQYF. Using reference TRBV9 and TRBJ2-7 for the parts outside the CDR3, the full variable domain is DSGVTQTPKHLITATGQRVTLRCSPRSGDLSVYWYQQSLDQGLQFLIQYYNGEERAKGNILERFSAQQFPDLHSELNLSSLELGDSALYFCASSLTGETYEQYFGPGTRLTVT.